This T cell receptor (beta chain) was captured in a study of T-cell reconstitution after alpha-beta-depleted transplantation in children listed by TCRdb under 2016. As for the study more broadly: T-cell immune reconstitution after TCRalphabeta/CD19-depleted allogeneic hematopoietic cell transplantation in children was quantitatively tracked in the study by means of TCR repertoire profiling.

The library came from PCR. Sequencing instrument: Illumina HiSeq 2500. TCR library preparation used molecular barcoding, with unique molecular identifiers applied to normalize quantification of the TCRbeta repertoire. In TCRdb, the public reads were trimmed at Q25 with fastp and aligned with MiXCR, with productive beta chains retained. A single entry per CDR3 protein holds the most common genes and DNA from its merged rows. The sample data list hundreds of thousands of distinct CDR3 sequences, and around 13% of these were observed just once. The ten largest make up around 0.8% of the sample. The sample holds a few counts of this clonotype. No cognate antigen has been identified for it. The input lacks base qualities; no much larger clone sits a single base away. The treatment or condition label for this specimen denotes: allogeneic hematopoietic cell transplantation with graft depleted of TCRalphabeta T cells and CD19 B cells. Transplant recipients were children who received TCRalphabeta/CD19-depleted allogeneic hematopoietic cell grafts.

The germline V gene (reference sequence) supplies CDR1 LNHNV and CDR2 YYDKDF. The CDR3 covers 16 residues, taking in both the cysteine and the phenylalanine. Kept here is only the CDR3 DNA, which spans 48 bases and is read in frame from base 1. V trim: 5 bases; J trim: 9 bases; unmatched bases: 16. What the authors observed across the whole study: The apparently early alphabetaT-cell count recovery about two months after transplant was reportedly dependent on only several hundred rapidly expanded clones derived from non-depleted graft cells. Over subsequent months, a decline in hyperexpanded clone frequencies was noted, and after one year, T-cell counts and TCRbeta diversity were mostly ascribed to newly produced T cells. In some patients, the high TCRbeta diversity seen at day 60 was put down to recipient T cells and intrathymic progenitors that had survived conditioning.

This TCR came from a girl aged 2 to 10 with congenital amegakaryocytic thrombocytopenia, due to receive a stem cell transplant. In this chain, TRBV15 is recombined with TRBJ2-1; 7 nucleotides in the junction match TRBD2. The specimen was PBMCs, collected before TCRalphabeta/CD19-depleted stem cell transplant. The base sequence is TGTGCCACCAGCTTAGGTACTGGCGGGAGAGCAGCTGAGCAGTTCTTC. Its protein reads: CATSLGTGGRAAEQFF.